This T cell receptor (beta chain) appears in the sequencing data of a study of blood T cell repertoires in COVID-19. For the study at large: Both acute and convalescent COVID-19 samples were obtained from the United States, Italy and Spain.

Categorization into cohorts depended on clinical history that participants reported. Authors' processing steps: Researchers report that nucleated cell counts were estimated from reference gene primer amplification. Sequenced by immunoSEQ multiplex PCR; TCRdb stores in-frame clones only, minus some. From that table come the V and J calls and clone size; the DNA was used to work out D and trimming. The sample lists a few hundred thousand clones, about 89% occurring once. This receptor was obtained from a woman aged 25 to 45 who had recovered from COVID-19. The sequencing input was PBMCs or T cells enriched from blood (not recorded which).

The chain's CDR3 is CALRGLGNTIYF. The CDR3 region has the DNA TGTGCCCTCAGGGGGCTTGGAAACACCATATATTTT. This rearrangement joins TRBV30 to TRBJ1-3; 8 bases line up with TRBD1. This CDR3 spans 12 amino acids. J was trimmed by 3 bases and V by 8 bases; bases with no gene match: 3. CDR1 and CDR2 from the germline V gene are GTSNPN and SVGIG (reference sequence).